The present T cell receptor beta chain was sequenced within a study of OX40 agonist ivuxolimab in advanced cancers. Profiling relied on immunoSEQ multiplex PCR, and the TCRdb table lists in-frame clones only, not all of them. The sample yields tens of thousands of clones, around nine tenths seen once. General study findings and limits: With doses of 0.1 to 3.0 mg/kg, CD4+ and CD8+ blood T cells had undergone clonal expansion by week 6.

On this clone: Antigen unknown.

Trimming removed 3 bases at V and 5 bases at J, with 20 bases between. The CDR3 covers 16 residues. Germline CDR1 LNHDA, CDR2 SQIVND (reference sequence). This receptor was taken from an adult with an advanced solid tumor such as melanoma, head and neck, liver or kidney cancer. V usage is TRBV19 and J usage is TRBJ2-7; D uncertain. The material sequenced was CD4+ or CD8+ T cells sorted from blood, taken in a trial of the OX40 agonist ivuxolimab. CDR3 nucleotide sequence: TGTGCCAGTAGTATCACCGCGGACCCCCCCAAGGACGAGCAGTACTTC. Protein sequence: CASSITADPPKDEQYF.